The rows below give T cell receptor beta chains drawn from one sample of a study of regulatory T cells in long-lasting Graves disease. TCRdb reprocessed the multiplex PCR reads with MiXCR, giving one entry per CDR3 protein. Among under 700,000 distinct CDR3 sequences, around 16% were seen once, and the ten largest hold 20% to 25%. The same sample was also studied in work on T cells in Graves' hyperthyroidism and ophthalmopathy.

This material consisted of peripheral blood mononuclear cells (PBMCs), taken at new diagnosis, from a patient treated with antithyroid drugs. Receptors originate from a woman aged 35-60 years with Graves disease. The CDR3 runs from the conserved cysteine through the conserved F or W. A D gene is named only where the DNA matches it firmly. A clone size is listed for some rows: how often the clone was seen (once, few, many), or a class if it is expanded.

>many|NA|TRBV7-9|12|TRBJ1-1
CASSRVPHEAFF
TGTGCCAGCAGCCGCGTTCCTCATGAAGCTTTCTTT
>many|NA|TRBV11-2|15|TRBJ2-3
CASSLAGRGTDTQYF
TGCGCCAGCAGCTTGGCTGGCAGGGGAACAGATACGCAGTATTTT
>few|NA|TRBV12-3/TRBV12-4|13|TRBJ1-2
CASSPKGNYGYTF
TGTGCCAGCAGTCCAAAGGGGAACTATGGCTACACCTTC
>few|NA|TRBV6-4|13|TRBJ2-3
CASSYSVTDTQYF
TGTGCCAGCAGTTACTCGGTCACAGATACGCAGTATTTT
>many|NA|TRBV3-1|14|TRBJ2-3
CASSQRGSTDTQYF
TGTGCCAGCAGCCAGAGGGGAAGCACAGATACGCAGTATTTT
>many|NA|TRBV5-1|14|TRBJ2-7
CASKRTESSYEQYF
TGCGCCAGCAAGCGGACGGAGAGCTCCTACGAGCAGTACTTC
>NA|NA|TRBV4-1|15|TRBJ1-4
CASSQEVAYNEKLFF
TGCGCCAGCAGCCAAGAGGTCGCTTATAATGAAAAACTGTTTTTT
>NA|TRBD2|TRBV4-1|17|TRBJ2-1
CASSQGSGVSSYNEQFF
TGCGCCAGCAGCCAAGGTAGCGGGGTAAGCTCCTACAATGAGCAGTTCTTC
>NA|TRBD2|TRBV6-1|16|TRBJ2-1
CASSAVASGGYNEQFF
TGTGCCAGCAGTGCAGTGGCCAGCGGGGGTTACAATGAGCAGTTCTTC
>NA|NA|TRBV12-3/TRBV12-4|14|TRBJ2-6
CAISVGSGANVLTF
TGTGCCATCAGTGTAGGCTCTGGGGCCAACGTCCTGACTTTC
>many|NA|TRBV6-2/TRBV6-3|14|TRBJ1-1
CASSSPGVDTEAFF
TGTGCCAGCAGTTCCCCAGGGGTGGACACTGAAGCTTTCTTT
>many|NA|TRBV6-2/TRBV6-3|16|TRBJ2-5
CASSYSKMAGGETQYF
TGTGCCAGCAGTTACTCGAAAATGGCAGGGGGGGAGACCCAGTACTTC
>NA|TRBD2|TRBV4-1|18|TRBJ2-1
CASSQGYVGGGARNEQFF
TGCGCCAGCAGCCAAGGGTACGTTGGCGGGGGGGCGCGGAATGAGCAGTTCTTC
>NA|NA|TRBV5-1|16|TRBJ2-5
CASSLAVAIYQETQYF
TGCGCCAGCAGCTTGGCGGTAGCTATTTACCAAGAGACCCAGTACTTC
>many|NA|TRBV11-2|14|TRBJ2-1
CASSLWGNDNEQFF
TGTGCCAGCAGCTTATGGGGGAACGACAATGAGCAGTTCTTC
>NA|NA|TRBV19|18|TRBJ2-2
CASSKAPIQGSRTGELFF
TGTGCCAGTAGTAAAGCCCCTATACAGGGATCAAGGACCGGGGAGCTGTTTTTT
>many|TRBD1|TRBV12-3/TRBV12-4|16|TRBJ1-2
CASSSKHRGDLYGYTF
TGTGCCAGCAGCTCCAAACACAGGGGTGATCTCTATGGCTACACCTTC
>few|NA|TRBV12-3/TRBV12-4|15|TRBJ2-2
CASSPWGGLTGELFF
TGTGCCAGCAGCCCCTGGGGGGGCTTAACCGGGGAGCTGTTTTTT
>NA|TRBD2|TRBV2|14|TRBJ2-5
CASRLFTSGETQYF
TGTGCCAGCAGATTATTTACTAGCGGAGAGACCCAGTACTTC
>many|NA|TRBV12-3/TRBV12-4|15|TRBJ2-1
CASSFSLPRSNEQFF
TGTGCCAGCAGTTTCTCCTTACCAAGAAGCAATGAGCAGTTCTTC
>few|NA|TRBV25-1|12|TRBJ2-3
CASSGPRGTQYF
TGTGCCAGCAGTGGGCCCCGGGGGACGCAGTATTTT
>NA|NA|TRBV25-1|14|TRBJ1-3
CASSDIGSGNTVYF
TGTGCCAGCAGTGATATAGGCTCTGGAAACACCGTATATTTT
>many|NA|TRBV10-3|14|TRBJ1-6
CAISDEGTGSPLHF
TGTGCCATCAGTGACGAGGGTACGGGGTCACCCCTCCACTTT
>NA|NA|TRBV5-6|14|TRBJ2-2
CASSQAPGTGELFF
TGTGCCAGCAGTCAGGCTCCGGGCACCGGGGAGCTGTTTTTT
>many|NA|TRBV30|13|TRBJ1-2
CAWSQDEYYGYTF
TGTGCCTGGAGTCAGGACGAATACTATGGCTACACCTTC
>many|NA|TRBV27|14|TRBJ1-1
CASSLSWRDTEAFF
TGTGCCAGCAGTTTATCGTGGAGGGACACTGAAGCTTTCTTT
>NA|NA|TRBV11-2|14|TRBJ1-2
CASSLAYRSNGYTF
TGTGCCAGCAGCTTAGCTTACAGGTCGAACGGCTACACCTTC
>many|NA|TRBV7-8|15|TRBJ2-1
CASSYRVGADNEQFF
TGTGCCAGCAGCTACCGGGTGGGGGCCGACAATGAGCAGTTCTTC
>NA|NA|TRBV18|17|TRBJ2-6
CASSPPTGRSGANVLTF
TGTGCCAGCTCACCACCGACCGGGCGCTCTGGGGCCAACGTCCTGACTTTC
>NA|NA|TRBV7-2|17|TRBJ1-6
CASSFFPAISYNSPLHF
TGTGCCAGCAGCTTTTTTCCCGCCATCTCCTATAATTCACCCCTCCACTTT
>NA|NA|TRBV4-1|13|TRBJ1-1
CASSNDPNTEAFF
TGCGCCAGCAGCAACGACCCTAACACTGAAGCTTTCTTT
>once|NA|TRBV19|15|TRBJ1-5
CASTPLGGNNQPQHF
TGTGCCAGTACCCCTTTGGGGGGAAACAATCAGCCCCAGCATTTT
>many|NA|TRBV5-1|15|TRBJ1-1
CASSFSGTPNTEAFF
TGCGCCAGCAGCTTCTCCGGGACCCCGAACACTGAAGCTTTCTTT
>many|TRBD1|TRBV5-5|15|TRBJ2-1
CASSQEGFMDRVQFF
TGTGCCAGCAGCCAAGAAGGTTTTATGGACAGGGTGCAGTTCTTC
>many|TRBD1|TRBV24-1|16|TRBJ1-4
CATSDSVQGRGEKLFF
TGTGCCACCAGTGATTCAGTACAGGGGCGAGGTGAAAAACTGTTTTTT
>NA|TRBD1|TRBV9|14|TRBJ1-1
CASSAGQVGTEAFF
TGTGCCAGCAGCGCGGGACAGGTGGGCACTGAAGCTTTCTTT
>NA|TRBD1|TRBV20-1|15|TRBJ2-2
CSADRTGANTGELFF
TGCAGTGCGGATCGGACAGGGGCGAACACCGGGGAGCTGTTTTTT
>many|TRBD1|TRBV11-3|14|TRBJ2-5
CASSSPGQMETQYF
TGTGCCAGCAGCTCCCCGGGACAGATGGAGACCCAGTACTTC
>NA|TRBD1|TRBV5-1|15|TRBJ1-5
CASSPGTGWNQPQHF
TGCGCCAGCAGCCCCGGGACAGGGTGGAATCAGCCCCAGCATTTT
>many|NA|TRBV20-1|12|TRBJ1-1
CSAIPGPLEAFF
TGCAGTGCTATCCCAGGGCCCCTTGAAGCTTTCTTT
>NA|NA|TRBV12-3/TRBV12-4|14|TRBJ1-4
CASRTAGTNEKLFF
TGTGCCAGCAGAACCGCGGGAACTAATGAAAAACTGTTTTTT
>many|TRBD1|TRBV5-1|14|TRBJ1-1
CASSGGQGWTEAFF
TGCGCCAGCAGCGGGGGACAGGGATGGACTGAAGCTTTCTTT
>few|NA|TRBV2|13|TRBJ2-7
CASTKDTYYEQYF
TGTGCCAGCACCAAGGACACCTACTACGAGCAGTACTTC